These 22 T cell receptor beta chains came from one sample sequenced in a study of blood T cell repertoires in COVID-19. Measured with immunoSEQ multiplex PCR; TCRdb has only the in-frame clones, and not every one. In the table there are about 230,000 clones, roughly 84% of which are singletons. Sequencing was carried out using peripheral blood. Every receptor here comes from a man between 40 and 49 years old who had recovered from COVID-19.

This chain joins TRBV7-9 and TRBJ1-2; D uncertain. The CDR3 has 13 amino acids. Trimming left V 1 base short and J 4 bases short, with 7 bases between. The V gene's germline CDR1 is SEHNR and CDR2 FQNEAQ (reference sequence). In DNA form, the CDR3 reads TGTGCCAGCAGCTTAGGTGCAGTCTATGGCTACACCTTC. Amino acid sequence: CASSLGAVYGYTF.

This clone showed up just a few times. The V and J genes are TRBV5-1 and TRBJ1-1; 7 bases line up with TRBD1. V lost 0 bases, J lost 0 bases, and 2 bases stayed unmatched. In germline, CDR1 is SGHRS, CDR2 YFSETQ. The CDR3 is 15 residues long. The CDR3 bases are TGCGCCAGCAGCTTGGGACAGGGCCTGAACACTGAAGCTTTCTTT. Its protein is CASSLGQGLNTEAFF. The full variable domain, with the rest looked up from reference TRBV5-1 and TRBJ1-1, is KAGVTQTPRYLIKTRGQQVTLSCSPISGHRSVSWYQQTPGQGLQFLFEYFSETQRNKGNFPGRFSGRQFSNSRSEMNVSTLELGDSALYLCASSLGQGLNTEAFFGQGTRLTVV.

The V and J genes are TRBV30 and TRBJ2-1; TRBD1 aligns across 9 bases. CDR3 length: 15 residues. The germline V gene has CDR1 GTSNPN and CDR2 SVGIG (reference sequence). V lost 3 bases to trimming and J lost 2 bases; unmatched junction nucleotides: 5. The chain's CDR3 is CAWSGDREAYNEQFF. The CDR3 region has the DNA TGTGCCTGGAGCGGGGACAGGGAGGCCTACAATGAGCAGTTCTTC.

The rearrangement uses TRBV5-8 and TRBJ2-5, with 8 nucleotides matching TRBD1. The ends lost 4 bases at V and 5 bases at J; junction bases unmatched: 16. The germline V gene has CDR1 SGHTS and CDR2 YDEGEE. The CDR3 spans 17 residues. This chain's CDR3 is CASSQGTGALAGETQYF. DNA for the CDR3: TGTGCCAGCAGCCAAGGGACAGGTGCTCTTGCGGGCGAGACCCAGTACTTC.

This chain links TRBV11-3 with TRBJ2-2; 13 bases match TRBD2. This CDR3 region has 17 residues. Germline V CDR1 and CDR2: SGHNT, YENEEA. V was clipped by 5 bases and J by 5 bases; unmatched bases: 8. DNA for the CDR3: TGTGCCAGCAGCACGACTAGCGGGGGGAGTTTGACCGGGGAGCTGTTTTTT. Protein product: CASSTTSGGSLTGELFF.

This clone was detected only once. The V gene is TRBV5-4, the J gene TRBJ2-7; 7 bases line up with TRBD2. The CDR3 has 14 amino acids. The trim removed 1 base at V and 1 base at J, leaving 2 bases unmatched. Germline V gives CDR1 SGHNT, CDR2 YYREEE (reference sequence). The CDR3 nucleotides read TGTGCCAGCAGCTTGACTAGCGCTTCCTACGAGCAGTACTTC. Translation: CASSLTSASYEQYF. The variable domain in full, with the rest retrieved from reference TRBV5-4 and TRBJ2-7, is ETGVTQSPTHLIKTRGQQVTLRCSSQSGHNTVSWYQQALGQGPQFIFQYYREEENGRGNFPPRFSGLQFPNYSSELNVNALELDDSALYLCASSLTSASYEQYFGPGTRLTVT.

The rearrangement links TRBV12-3 or TRBV12-4 to TRBJ2-3, with D perhaps TRBD2 (6 bases). This CDR3 has 12 amino acids. V was trimmed by 3 bases and J by 9 bases, leaving 10 bases between them. This chain's CDR3 is CASSFGGNTQYF. CDR3 bases: TGTGCCAGCAGTTTTGGCGGGAACACGCAGTATTTT.

The CDR3 coding sequence is TGTGCCAGCAGTTACAGGGGGGTAGTAGATACGCAGTATTTT. Translated, it gives CASSYRGVVDTQYF. The V and J genes are TRBV2 and TRBJ2-3, with 8 nucleotides matching TRBD1. Trimming at V came to 5 bases and at J to 5 bases, leaving 6 bases not matched to a gene. This CDR3 contains 14 residues. The V gene's germline CDR1 is SNHLY and CDR2 FYNNEI.

This rearrangement joins TRBV27 to TRBJ1-2; TRBD1 agrees at 7 bases. Germline CDR1 MNHEY, CDR2 SMNVEV (reference sequence). CDR3 length: 15 residues. J was trimmed by 8 bases and V by 2 bases; bases with no gene match: 11. In nucleotides, the CDR3 is TGTGCCAGCAGTTTAGGGCCAGGGGGTCGGGCGGGCTACACCTTC. Protein: CASSLGPGGRAGYTF.

The chain links TRBV10-1 to TRBJ1-1; tentatively, D is TRBD1 (6 bases). This CDR3 comprises 14 residues. The germline gives CDR1 WNHNN, CDR2 SYGVQD (reference sequence). V gave up 4 bases and J gave up 5 bases, with 14 bases separating them. CDR3 DNA sequence: TGCGCCAGCAGTGTGGGGGCAGGAAGGACTGAAGCTTTCTTT. As protein: CASSVGAGRTEAFF.

V usage is TRBV19 and J usage is TRBJ1-2; possible D gene TRBD1, 5 bases. Germline V gene data show CDR1 as LNHDA and CDR2 as SQIVND (reference sequence). The V end was cut by 4 bases, the J end by 6 bases, with 12 bases between. The CDR3 consists of 13 residues. CDR3 amino acids: CASSSVTEHGYTF. CDR3 bases: TGTGCCAGTAGTAGCGTGACAGAGCATGGCTACACCTTC.

The genes are TRBV6-2 or TRBV6-3 and TRBJ1-5; a weak D match, TRBD1 (5 bases). The CDR3 runs to 14 residues. Trimming stripped 2 bases from V and 6 bases from J, with 11 bases between. CDR1 MNHEY and CDR2 SVGEGT come from the germline V gene. Here the CDR3 reads CASSYNGRAQPQHF. The CDR3 nucleotides are TGTGCCAGCAGTTACAACGGCAGGGCTCAGCCCCAGCATTTT.

The chain has TRBV12-5 and TRBJ1-2, with D hard to call. CDR3 size: 14 residues. The germline V and J ends were trimmed by 7 bases and 7 bases, with 19 bases remaining between them. In germline, CDR1 is LGHNT, CDR2 FRNRAP. The CDR3 DNA reads TGTGCTAGTGCCTACACCCGGGATCTTTTTGGCTACACCTTC. Residues: CASAYTRDLFGYTF.

This clone was observed a single time. V usage is TRBV19 and J usage is TRBJ1-5; D may be TRBD1 (5 bases). V dropped 6 bases and J dropped 2 bases, with 20 bases sitting between them. CDR1 LNHDA and CDR2 SQIVND come from the germline V gene (reference sequence). This CDR3 region has 17 residues. This chain's CDR3 is CASSRIPGTTGNQPQHF. The DNA of the CDR3 is TGTGCCAGTAGCCGGATACCCGGGACTACAGGCAATCAGCCCCAGCATTTT.

V gene TRBV10-3 combines with J gene TRBJ2-3; 7 nucleotides line up with TRBD2. V lost 0 bases to trimming and J lost 2 bases; unmatched junction nucleotides: 8. This CDR3 comprises 17 residues. Germline V lookup: CDR1 ENHRY, CDR2 SYGVKD. Here the CDR3 reads CAISESKGTTFTDTQYF. The DNA for the CDR3 is TGTGCCATCAGTGAGTCGAAGGGGACTACCTTCACAGATACGCAGTATTTT.

This clone was observed a few times. This rearrangement joins TRBV7-2 to TRBJ2-1; D is unclear. V lost 2 bases and J lost 6, with 11 bases in between. The CDR3 is made up of 14 amino acids. Germline V lookup: CDR1 SGHTA, CDR2 FQGNSA. The CDR3 region is CASSLKYSGNEQFF. DNA for the CDR3: TGTGCCAGCAGCTTAAAGTACAGTGGCAATGAGCAGTTCTTC.

The rearrangement links TRBV30 to TRBJ2-7, with D possibly matching TRBD2 (5 bases). V lost 8 bases and J 6 bases, leaving 14 bases between the germline ends. The germline V gene has CDR1 GTSNPN and CDR2 SVGIG (reference sequence). The CDR3 has 11 amino acids. The CDR3 coding sequence is TGTGCCGGAGGACGGATGGGCGAGCAGTACTTC. This sequence encodes CAGGRMGEQYF.

This chain links TRBV6-2 or TRBV6-3 with TRBJ2-3; D is perhaps TRBD2 (6 bases). Trimming shortened V by 5 bases and J by 0 bases, and 15 bases separated the two germline ends. CDR1 and CDR2 (germline): MNHEY, SVGEGT. The CDR3 runs to 16 residues. In DNA form, the CDR3 reads TGTGCCAGCAGTGACCGGCGGGGCCTGAGCACAGATACGCAGTATTTT. It encodes CASSDRRGLSTDTQYF.

This clone was seen a few times. The chain couples TRBV7-8 to TRBJ1-1; 8 nucleotides line up with TRBD1. With 5 bases clipped from V and 2 bases from J, the junction kept 22 bases outside the gene matches. Germline loops: CDR1 SGHVS, CDR2 FQNEAQ. CDR3 length: 20 amino acids. Here the CDR3 DNA reads TGTGCCAGCAGCCCGATAGGTATCTGGGACAGGCCTACCTTTAACACTGAAGCTTTCTTT. Translating it yields CASSPIGIWDRPTFNTEAFF.

V is TRBV19 and J is TRBJ2-6; a weak D match, TRBD2 (6 bases). Trimming removed 8 bases from V and 4 bases from J, with 12 bases in between. The germline gives CDR1 LNHDA, CDR2 SQIVND (reference sequence). The CDR3 has 14 residues. Here the CDR3 DNA reads TGTGCCAGTTGCCGGGAGCGAGGGGCCAACGTCCTGACTTTC. Translating it yields CASCRERGANVLTF.

The chain recombines TRBV7-9 with TRBJ2-5, with D possibly being TRBD2 (5 bases). Germline values: CDR1 SEHNR, CDR2 FQNEAQ (reference sequence). This CDR3 contains 16 residues. Trimming shortened V by 0 bases and J by 4 bases, and 15 bases separated the two germline ends. CDR3 sequence: CASSLAAGILLETQYF. In DNA, the CDR3 is TGTGCCAGCAGCTTAGCCGCGGGCATCCTATTAGAGACCCAGTACTTC.

This clone occurred a few times. The rearrangement uses TRBV21-1 and TRBJ2-3; the tabulated D call, TRBD1, remains unverified against the DNA. TRBV21-1 represents a pseudogene. The CDR3 contains 17 residues. CDR3 sequence: CASSKAPFQGWTDTQYF. For the CDR3, the DNA is TGTGCCAGCAGCAAAGCGCCATTCCAGGGTTGGACAGATACGCAGTATTTT.